This entry lists 30 T cell receptor beta chains sequenced from one sample in a study of Graves' ophthalmopathy and Graves' hyperthyroidism. RNA served as the template for amplifying TCR beta CDR3 regions. Amplification began with first-round RT-PCR using HTBI primers, then second-round multiplex PCR was performed. In TCRdb, the multiplex PCR reads were re-called with MiXCR into one record per CDR3 protein. The profile shows hundreds of thousands of distinct CDR3 sequences, about 20% of them singletons. Material for sequencing was peripheral blood. The receptors here all came from a woman aged 18 to 35 with stable Graves' hyperthyroidism. Some clones in this sample may be carry-over from other donors' samples.

This clonotype has at least ten counts. The chain combines TRBV2 with TRBJ2-7; D is ambiguous. The germline V gene encodes CDR1 SNHLY and CDR2 FYNNEI. V dropped 6 bases and J dropped 4 bases, with 16 bases sitting between them. The CDR3 spans 14 residues. The CDR3 loop is CASSTGPPIYEQYF. CDR3 sequence (DNA): TGTGCCAGCAGCACCGGCCCTCCTATTTACGAGCAGTACTTC.

The CDR3 sequence: CASTRTEETQYF. For the CDR3, the DNA is TGTGCCAGCACCCGGACAGAAGAGACCCAGTACTTC. The rearrangement links TRBV12-3 or TRBV12-4 to TRBJ2-5; a possible D gene is TRBD1 (6 bases). The CDR3 consists of 12 residues. V was clipped by 7 bases and J by 3 bases, with 9 bases between them.

This clonotype was recorded many times. This rearrangement joins TRBV6-1 to TRBJ2-7; D not resolved. The CDR3 contains 15 residues. V was trimmed by 1 base and J by 2 bases, leaving 12 bases between them. Germline loops: CDR1 MNHNS, CDR2 SASEGT. CDR3 DNA: TGTGCCAGCAGTGAAGTCGGAGCCCTAGCCTACGAGCAGTACTTC. As protein: CASSEVGALAYEQYF.

This clonotype was counted many times. The chain employs TRBV28 and TRBJ2-7, with D maybe TRBD2 (6 bases). V lost 4 bases to trimming and J lost 7 bases, with 14 bases between them. There are 13 residues in the CDR3. Germline loops: CDR1 MDHEN, CDR2 SYDVKM. CDR3 nucleotide sequence: TGTGCCAGCAGTTCCGGGAGACGGGGGGAGCAGTACTTC. It encodes CASSSGRRGEQYF.

This clonotype was observed a handful of times. This CDR3 reads CASSGADTGELFF. The CDR3 DNA is TGTGCCAGCAGTGGGGCAGACACCGGGGAGCTGTTTTTT. The rearrangement links TRBV12-3 or TRBV12-4 to TRBJ2-2; possibly TRBD1 for D (5 bases). The CDR3 extends over 13 amino acids. The ends were cut back, 5 bases at V and 3 bases at J, with 7 bases in the middle.

The chain recombines TRBV19 with TRBJ2-5, with 9 bases matching TRBD1. The germline gives CDR1 LNHDA, CDR2 SQIVND (reference sequence). Losses at the gene ends were 4 bases for V and 5 bases for J; bases not matched to a gene: 8. The CDR3 extends over 15 amino acids. CDR3 nucleotide sequence: TGTGCCAGTAGTACCTCACAGGGGGCGGGGGAGACCCAGTACTTC. This translates into CASSTSQGAGETQYF.

The gene calls are TRBV12-3 or TRBV12-4 and TRBJ1-3; no firm D call. Trimming cost V 5 bases and J 7 bases, with 6 bases left between them. CDR3 size: 11 residues. The CDR3 loop reads CASSTVNTIYF. Here the CDR3 DNA reads TGTGCCAGCAGTACGGTTAACACCATATATTTT.

V and J are TRBV6-4 and TRBJ2-5; 10 bases agree with TRBD2. Germline CDR1 MRHNA, CDR2 SNTAGT. The CDR3 spans 15 residues. V was clipped by 0 bases and J by 2 bases; unmatched bases: 0. CDR3 in amino acids: CASSDSTSGQETQYF. The CDR3 nucleotides are TGTGCCAGCAGTGACTCGACTAGCGGGCAAGAGACCCAGTACTTC.

This clonotype was found many times. The chain recombines TRBV6-5 with TRBJ2-2; 8 nucleotides line up with TRBD1. J lost 1 base, V lost 5 bases, and 3 bases had no gene match. Germline CDR1 is MNHEY and CDR2 is SVGAGI. The CDR3 is 15 amino acids. The CDR3 loop is CASSIGQGNTGELFF. As DNA, the CDR3 is TGTGCCAGCAGTATCGGACAGGGGAACACCGGGGAGCTGTTTTTT.

This clonotype was picked up many times. This chain joins TRBV6-2 or TRBV6-3 and TRBJ1-6; D not resolved. Germline CDR1 MNHEY, CDR2 SVGEGT. This CDR3 has 13 amino acids. V dropped 8 bases and J dropped 4 bases, with 9 bases sitting between them. CDR3 region: CASDTAYNSPLHF. As DNA, the CDR3 is TGTGCCAGCGACACGGCTTATAATTCACCCCTCCACTTT.

V is TRBV30 and J is TRBJ1-1, with D hard to call. The CDR3 consists of 11 residues. Per germline, CDR1 GTSNPN and CDR2 SVGIG (reference sequence). The V end lost 4 bases, the J end lost 12 bases, and 15 bases lay between the germline ends. CDR3 region: CAWTPTWVTFF. Here the CDR3 DNA reads TGTGCCTGGACACCGACCTGGGTGACTTTCTTT.

The V and J genes are TRBV9 and TRBJ2-5; 7 bases align to TRBD1. This CDR3 has 14 residues. The germline gives CDR1 SGDLS, CDR2 YYNGEE. V was clipped by 5 bases and J by 5 bases; unmatched bases: 9. CDR3 in DNA: TGTGCCAGCAGTGGGACAGCGAACCTCGAGACCCAGTACTTC. As protein: CASSGTANLETQYF.

The chain carries TRBV4-3 and TRBJ1-5, with TRBD1 matching 8 bases. Germline CDR1 reads LGHNA; CDR2 reads YSLEER. V lost 0 bases to trimming and J lost 7 bases; unmatched junction nucleotides: 5. The CDR3 runs 15 residues. CDR3 bases: TGCGCCAGCAGCCAAGATTCAGGGGGCGGGCAGCCCCAGCATTTT. Protein: CASSQDSGGGQPQHF.

Comment on this clonotype: This sequence may be a read error, since a much larger clone differs from it by one base. The CDR3 does not close with the conserved phenylalanine or tryptophan, likely indicating a read error. The chain couples TRBV6-5 to TRBJ2-6; D is unclear. The CDR3 loop spans 15 amino acids. Trimming removed 8 bases at V and 0 bases at J, with 11 bases between. The V gene's germline CDR1 is MNHEY and CDR2 SVGAGI. CDR3 DNA: TGTGCCAGCGGTCACTCGATCTCTGGGGCCAACGTCCTGACTCTC. Translated, it gives CASGHSISGANVLTL.

This clonotype has a count of ten or more. This chain uses TRBV27 with TRBJ1-2; no firm D call. The CDR3 loop spans 16 amino acids. Trimming took 9 bases from V and 3 from J, leaving 23 bases between them. Germline values: CDR1 MNHEY, CDR2 SMNVEV (reference sequence). Written as DNA, the CDR3 is TGTGCCAGTCCTCCCCACGGGCAGCCTTTCGACTATGGCTACACCTTC. Residues: CASPPHGQPFDYGYTF.

This clonotype appeared a few times. V usage is TRBV6-5 and J usage is TRBJ1-2; D is possibly TRBD1 (6 bases). The CDR3 has 13 amino acids. Germline CDR1 is MNHEY and CDR2 is SVGAGI. V lost 8 bases and J lost 8, with 18 bases in between. CDR3 residues: CASGWRTEGGYTF. DNA for the CDR3: TGTGCCAGCGGTTGGCGGACAGAAGGCGGCTACACCTTC.

This clonotype was picked up many times. This chain links TRBV19 with TRBJ1-5; the D gene is possibly TRBD1 (5 bases). With 0 bases removed from V and 0 bases from J, the gap between germline ends came to 12 bases. CDR1 is LNHDA and CDR2 is SQIVND in the germline V gene (reference sequence). This CDR3 has 17 amino acids. The CDR3 sequence is CASSIDLTVGSNQPQHF. The CDR3 DNA reads as TGTGCCAGTAGTATAGATCTGACAGTGGGTAGCAATCAGCCCCAGCATTTT.

This clonotype was counted ten times or more. The chain is built from TRBV30 and TRBJ2-7, with D uncertain. The CDR3 is 14 residues long. The V gene lost 4 bases and the J gene lost 3 bases, with 16 bases spanning the gap. The germline CDR1 and CDR2 sequences are GTSNPN and SVGIG (reference sequence). The CDR3 sequence is CAWMALPSDYEQYF. CDR3 DNA sequence: TGTGCCTGGATGGCCCTACCTTCCGACTACGAGCAGTACTTC.

The J gene is TRBJ2-7, the V gene TRBV2, with D unclear. V lost 0 bases to trimming and J lost 3 bases, with 21 bases between them. The CDR3 spans 18 residues. CDR1 is SNHLY and CDR2 is FYNNEI in the germline V gene. Here the CDR3 reads CASSEAALRDRPYYEQYF. The DNA of the CDR3 is TGTGCCAGCAGTGAAGCGGCCCTTAGGGATCGGCCCTACTACGAGCAGTACTTC.

This clonotype has a count of ten or more. The chain is built from TRBV12-5 and TRBJ1-1, with D unclear. This CDR3 region has 16 residues. V was trimmed by 0 bases and J by 1 base, leaving 12 bases between them. CDR1 LGHNT and CDR2 FRNRAP come from the germline V gene. The CDR3 sequence: CASGLVGDIWNTEAFF. CDR3 nucleotides: TGTGCTAGTGGTTTGGTAGGAGACATATGGAACACTGAAGCTTTCTTT.

The chain uses TRBV19 and TRBJ1-1, with a possible D match to TRBD1 (6 bases). V lost 3 bases to trimming and J lost 5 bases, with 19 bases between them. The CDR3 runs to 16 residues. CDR1 and CDR2 (germline): LNHDA, SQIVND (reference sequence). In nucleotides, the CDR3 is TGTGCCAGTAGTATGGGGTGGGGGCGAGAAGGGACTGAAGCTTTCTTT. Translating gives CASSMGWGREGTEAFF.

This clonotype was seen at least ten times. This chain joins TRBV7-2 and TRBJ1-6, with D possibly matching TRBD1 (5 bases). Germline V lookup: CDR1 SGHTA, CDR2 FQGNSA. V was clipped by 4 bases and J by 10 bases, with 20 bases between them. CDR3 length: 16 residues. The DNA for the CDR3 is TGTGCCAGCAGCTCAACCTTTGGGACCGTGGGGTCACCCCTCCACTTT. It is translated as CASSSTFGTVGSPLHF.

Many counts were recorded for this clonotype. The chain is built from TRBV20-1 and TRBJ2-7; possibly TRBD1 or TRBD2 for D (5 bases each). Germline CDR1 and CDR2: DFQATT and SNEGSKA (reference sequence). V lost 1 base, J lost 2 bases, and 15 bases lay in between. The CDR3 consists of 15 residues. CDR3 sequence (DNA): TGCAGTGCTAGAGGTCCCGGGACGGTGGCCTACGAGCAGTACTTC. Protein sequence: CSARGPGTVAYEQYF.

A few counts support this clonotype. This chain connects TRBV28 to TRBJ1-2, with TRBD1 matching 8 bases. CDR1 and CDR2 from the germline V gene are MDHEN and SYDVKM. This CDR3 region has 12 residues. The trim removed 7 bases at V and 6 bases at J, leaving 4 bases unmatched. CDR3 in amino acids: CASTGTGDGYTF. The CDR3, as DNA: TGTGCCAGCACCGGGACAGGAGATGGCTACACCTTC.

This clonotype appeared many times. This chain joins TRBV4-1 and TRBJ2-4; the match to TRBD1 covers 10 bases. This CDR3 comprises 14 residues. The germline V gene encodes CDR1 MGHRA and CDR2 YSYEKL. The trim removed 4 bases at V and 8 bases at J, leaving 5 bases unmatched. Here the CDR3 DNA reads TGCGCCAGCAGCCGCCGACAGGGGGCGTACATTCAGTACTTC. Amino acid sequence: CASSRRQGAYIQYF.

This clonotype was picked up a small number of times. The chain couples TRBV29-1 to TRBJ1-1; D unresolved. Trimming pared 6 bases from V and 4 bases from J, leaving 15 bases between. The CDR3 extends over 13 amino acids. Germline-derived CDR1 and CDR2 are SQVTM and ANQGSEA. The CDR3 nucleotides read TGCAGCGTGGACGAGGTTGTACGCACTGAAGCTTTCTTT. Translating it yields CSVDEVVRTEAFF. Based on the CDR3 plus reference TRBV29-1 and TRBJ1-1, the full variable domain is SAVISQKPSRDICQRGTSLTIQCQVDSQVTMMFWYRQQPGQSLTLIATANQGSEATYESGFVIDKFPISRPNLTFSTLTVSNMSPEDSSIYLCSVDEVVRTEAFFGQGTRLTVV.

This clonotype appeared a few times. This CDR3 is CSAPGTSGSTDTQYF. CDR3 sequence (DNA): TGCAGTGCTCCCGGTACTAGCGGAAGCACAGATACGCAGTATTTT. The chain uses TRBV20-1 and TRBJ2-3; 8 bases agree with TRBD2. The ends lost 5 bases at V and 0 bases at J; junction bases unmatched: 7. This CDR3 contains 15 residues. CDR1 DFQATT and CDR2 SNEGSKA come from the germline V gene (reference sequence).

The rearrangement uses TRBV30 and TRBJ1-1; D ambiguous. This CDR3 has 13 residues. Between the trimmed V and J ends, which lost 4 bases and 0 bases, there was a span of 9 bases. The germline V gene encodes CDR1 GTSNPN and CDR2 SVGIG (reference sequence). The CDR3 region has the DNA TGTGCCTGGACCCCCCGGCTGAACACTGAAGCTTTCTTT. Encoded protein: CAWTPRLNTEAFF.

In its sample, this clonotype was seen many times. The rearrangement joins TRBV9 to TRBJ2-5; 7 bases line up with TRBD2. This CDR3 is built from 14 residues. V lost 0 bases, J lost 3 bases, and 2 bases stayed unmatched. Germline assignment: CDR1 SGDLS and CDR2 YYNGEE. CDR3 DNA sequence: TGTGCCAGCAGCGTAGGGCTAGCGGAAGAGACCCAGTACTTC. Its translation is CASSVGLAEETQYF.

This clonotype was detected a few times. The rearrangement uses TRBV28 and TRBJ1-5; weak D call: TRBD1 (6 bases). Germline assignment: CDR1 MDHEN and CDR2 SYDVKM. Trimming left V 7 bases short and J 7 bases short, with 14 bases between. The CDR3 consists of 13 residues. In DNA, the CDR3 is TGTGCCAGCACCCGACAGGTTAGGCAGCCCCAGCATTTT. Amino acid sequence: CASTRQVRQPQHF.